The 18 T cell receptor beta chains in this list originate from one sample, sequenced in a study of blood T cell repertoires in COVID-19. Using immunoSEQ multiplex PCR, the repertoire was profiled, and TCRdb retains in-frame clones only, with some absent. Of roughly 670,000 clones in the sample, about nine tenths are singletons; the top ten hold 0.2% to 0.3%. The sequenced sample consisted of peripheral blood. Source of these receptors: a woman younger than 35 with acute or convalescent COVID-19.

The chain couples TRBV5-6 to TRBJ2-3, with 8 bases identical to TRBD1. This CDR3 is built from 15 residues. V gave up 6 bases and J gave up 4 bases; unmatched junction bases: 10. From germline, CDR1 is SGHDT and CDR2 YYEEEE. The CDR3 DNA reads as TGTGCCAGCACCCCCGGACAGGGTCCCGCAGATACGCAGTATTTT. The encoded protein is CASTPGQGPADTQYF.

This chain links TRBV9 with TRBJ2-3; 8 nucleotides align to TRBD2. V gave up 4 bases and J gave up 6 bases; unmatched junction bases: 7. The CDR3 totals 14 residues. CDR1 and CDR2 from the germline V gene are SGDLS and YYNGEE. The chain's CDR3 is CASSRGGGKDTQYF. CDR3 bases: TGTGCCAGCAGCCGAGGCGGGGGGAAGGATACGCAGTATTTT.

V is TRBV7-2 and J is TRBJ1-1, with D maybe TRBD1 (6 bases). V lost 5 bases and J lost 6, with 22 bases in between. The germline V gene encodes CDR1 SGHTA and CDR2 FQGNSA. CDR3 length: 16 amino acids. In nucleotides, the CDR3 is TGTGCCAGCAGCCTTATAAGAGGGGGATTTAACGCTGAAGCTTTCTTT. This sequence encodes CASSLIRGGFNAEAFF.

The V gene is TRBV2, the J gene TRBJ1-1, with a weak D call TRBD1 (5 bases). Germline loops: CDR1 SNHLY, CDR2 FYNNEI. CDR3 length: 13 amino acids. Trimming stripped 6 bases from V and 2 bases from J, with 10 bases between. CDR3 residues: CASSDRLNTEAFF. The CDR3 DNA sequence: TGTGCCAGCAGCGACAGATTAAACACTGAAGCTTTCTTT. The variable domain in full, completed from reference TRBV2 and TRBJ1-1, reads EPEVTQTPSHQVTQMGQEVILRCVPISNHLYFYWYRQILGQKVEFLVSFYNNEISEKSEIFDDQFSVERPDGSNFTLKIRSTKLEDSAMYFCASSDRLNTEAFFGQGTRLTVV.

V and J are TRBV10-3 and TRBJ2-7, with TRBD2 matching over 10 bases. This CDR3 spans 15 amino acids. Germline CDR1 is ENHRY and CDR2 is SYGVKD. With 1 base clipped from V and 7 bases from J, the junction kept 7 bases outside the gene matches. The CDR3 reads CAISELAGGPREQYF. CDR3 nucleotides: TGTGCCATCAGTGAGTTAGCGGGGGGCCCCCGGGAGCAGTACTTC.

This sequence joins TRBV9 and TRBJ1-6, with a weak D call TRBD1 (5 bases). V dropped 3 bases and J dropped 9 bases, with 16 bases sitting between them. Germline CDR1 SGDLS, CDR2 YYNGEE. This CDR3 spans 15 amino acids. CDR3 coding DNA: TGTGCCAGCAGCGCTAACAGTCTAGGGGCTTCACCCCTCCACTTT. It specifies CASSANSLGASPLHF. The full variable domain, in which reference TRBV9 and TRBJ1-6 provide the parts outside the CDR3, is DSGVTQTPKHLITATGQRVTLRCSPRSGDLSVYWYQQSLDQGLQFLIQYYNGEERAKGNILERFSAQQFPDLHSELNLSSLELGDSALYFCASSANSLGASPLHFGNGTRLTVT.

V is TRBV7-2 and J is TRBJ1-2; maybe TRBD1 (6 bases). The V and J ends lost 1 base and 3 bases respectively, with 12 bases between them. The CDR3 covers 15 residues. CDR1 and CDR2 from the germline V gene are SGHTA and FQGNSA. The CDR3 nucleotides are TGTGCCAGCAGCTTAGACCCTGGACAGTACTATGGCTACACCTTC. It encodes CASSLDPGQYYGYTF. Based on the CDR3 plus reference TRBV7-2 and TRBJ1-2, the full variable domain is GAGVSQSPSNKVTEKGKDVELRCDPISGHTALYWYRQSLGQGLEFLIYFQGNSAPDKSGLPSDRFSAERTGGSVSTLTIQRTQQEDSAVYLCASSLDPGQYYGYTFGSGTRLTVV.

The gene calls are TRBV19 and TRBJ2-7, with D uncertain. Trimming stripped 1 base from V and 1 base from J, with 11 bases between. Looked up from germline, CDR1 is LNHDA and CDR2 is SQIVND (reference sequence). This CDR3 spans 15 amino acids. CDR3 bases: TGTGCCAGTAGTATAGGGCACCTCTCTTCCTACGAGCAGTACTTC. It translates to CASSIGHLSSYEQYF.

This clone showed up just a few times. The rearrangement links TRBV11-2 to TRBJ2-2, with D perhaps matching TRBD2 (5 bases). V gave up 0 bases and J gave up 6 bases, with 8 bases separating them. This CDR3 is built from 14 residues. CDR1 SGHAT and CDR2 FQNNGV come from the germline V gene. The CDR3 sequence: CASSLDEGPGELFF. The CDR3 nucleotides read TGTGCCAGCAGCTTAGATGAGGGCCCCGGGGAGCTGTTTTTT.

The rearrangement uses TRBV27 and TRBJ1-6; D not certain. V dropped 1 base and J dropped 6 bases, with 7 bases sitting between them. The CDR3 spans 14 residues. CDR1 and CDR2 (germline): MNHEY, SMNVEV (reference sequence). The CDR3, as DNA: TGTGCCAGCAGTTTATTGCGGGGTAATTCACCCCTCCACTTT. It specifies CASSLLRGNSPLHF.

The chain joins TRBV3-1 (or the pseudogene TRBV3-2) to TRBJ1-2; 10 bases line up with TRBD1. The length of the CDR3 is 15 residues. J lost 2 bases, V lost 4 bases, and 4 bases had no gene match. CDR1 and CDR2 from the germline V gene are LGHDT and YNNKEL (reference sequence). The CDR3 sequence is CASSRQGASNYGYTF. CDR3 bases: TGTGCCAGCAGCCGACAGGGGGCGTCGAACTATGGCTACACCTTC.

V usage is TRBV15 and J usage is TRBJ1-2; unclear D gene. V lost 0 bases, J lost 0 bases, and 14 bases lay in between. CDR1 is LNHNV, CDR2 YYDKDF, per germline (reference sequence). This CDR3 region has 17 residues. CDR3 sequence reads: CATSRDGLLSANYGYTF. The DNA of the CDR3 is TGTGCCACCAGCAGAGATGGACTACTATCCGCTAACTATGGCTACACCTTC.

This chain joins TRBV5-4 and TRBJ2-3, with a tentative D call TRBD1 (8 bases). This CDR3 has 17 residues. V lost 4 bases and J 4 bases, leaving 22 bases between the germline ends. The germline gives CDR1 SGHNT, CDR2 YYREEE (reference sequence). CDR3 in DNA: TGTGCCAGCAGCGTGGGGACTACAGGGGGGCCCGCAGATACGCAGTATTTT. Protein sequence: CASSVGTTGGPADTQYF.

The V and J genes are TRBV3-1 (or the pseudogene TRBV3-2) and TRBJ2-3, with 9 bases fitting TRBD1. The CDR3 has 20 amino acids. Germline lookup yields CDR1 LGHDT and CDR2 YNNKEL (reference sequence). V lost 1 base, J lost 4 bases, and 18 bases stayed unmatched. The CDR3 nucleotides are TGTGCCAGCAGCCAAGTTTCTGGGGTCGCGGACAGGGGAATATCAGATACGCAGTATTTT. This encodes CASSQVSGVADRGISDTQYF.

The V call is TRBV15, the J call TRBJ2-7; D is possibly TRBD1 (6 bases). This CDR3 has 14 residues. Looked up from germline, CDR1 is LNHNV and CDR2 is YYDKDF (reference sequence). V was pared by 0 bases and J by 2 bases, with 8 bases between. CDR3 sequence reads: CATSRDQGPYEQYF. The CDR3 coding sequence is TGTGCCACCAGCAGAGATCAGGGGCCCTACGAGCAGTACTTC.

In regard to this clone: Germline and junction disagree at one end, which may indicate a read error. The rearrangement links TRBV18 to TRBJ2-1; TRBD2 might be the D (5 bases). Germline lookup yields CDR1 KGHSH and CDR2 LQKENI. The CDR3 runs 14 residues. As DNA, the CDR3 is TGTGCCAGCTCGCCACTCCTTTCGGGGAATGAGCAGTTCTTC. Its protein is CASSPLLSGNEQFF.

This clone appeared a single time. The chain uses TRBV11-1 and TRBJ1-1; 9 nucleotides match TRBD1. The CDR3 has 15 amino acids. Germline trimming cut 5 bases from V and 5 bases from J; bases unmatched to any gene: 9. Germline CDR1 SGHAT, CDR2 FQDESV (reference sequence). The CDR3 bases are TGTGCCAGCAGCCCGACTCGACAGGGGGGGACTGAAGCTTTCTTT. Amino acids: CASSPTRQGGTEAFF.

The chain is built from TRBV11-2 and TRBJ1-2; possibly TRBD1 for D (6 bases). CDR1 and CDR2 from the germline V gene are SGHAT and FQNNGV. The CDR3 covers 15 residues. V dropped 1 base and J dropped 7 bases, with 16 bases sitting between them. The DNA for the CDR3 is TGTGCCAGCAGCTTAGGCGGGGGGCGGTTGAGTGGCTACACCTTC. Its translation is CASSLGGGRLSGYTF.